What follows is one T cell receptor beta chain and its context. These data belong to a study of blood T cells in healthy people across ages. Germline CDR1 is SGHRS and CDR2 is YFSETQ. The ends were cut back, 0 bases at V and 6 bases at J, with 11 bases in the middle. This CDR3 is 14 amino acids long. With a J-beta primer mix and a sample-barcoded 5' primer, a second PCR ran about 7 to 12 cycles. TCRdb reanalysed the 5' RACE reads using MiXCR and keeps one entry per CDR3 protein. Altogether roughly 800,000 distinct CDR3 sequences are present, approximately 35% being singletons, with the ten largest covering 13%.

This TCR came from a man aged 18 to 30 in good health. The sample consisted of blood. The chain recombines TRBV5-1 with TRBJ2-3, with a tentative D call TRBD1 (6 bases). The CDR3, as DNA: TGCGCCAGCAGCTTGGGCCCGAGGGGGGATACGCAGTATTTT. Translated, it gives CASSLGPRGDTQYF.